The sequence of this T cell receptor (beta chain) was determined in a study of CXCR3-negative and CXCR3-positive naive CD8 T cells. The study, taken as a whole, reports: Naive subsets did not differ in surface CD5, and TRB CDR3 properties served to infer TCR strength. In naive cells, CXCR3-negative and CXCR3-positive subsets had similar TRBV-TRBJ usage; memory cells differed. Greater hydrophobicity was found in TRB CDR3s of CXCR3-positive naive cells than of CXCR3-negative naive cells. Naive subsets were similarly diverse, while memory CD8+ repertoires were much less diverse.

5' RACE that incorporated UMI labels was used to prepare the TRB cDNA libraries. TCRdb re-called the 5' RACE reads and catalogs CDR3 proteins one per entry, DNA excluded. This sample's table reports 150,000 to 180,000 distinct CDR3 sequences. CDR3 length: 16 amino acids. CDR1 is SGHVS, CDR2 FNYEAQ, per germline. Concerning this clonotype itself: The antigen remains unidentified.

The chain employs TRBV7-6 and TRBJ2-7; TCRdb's assignment of TRBD2 cannot be checked, as there is no DNA. Material for sequencing was naive CXCR3+ CD8+ T cells from blood. Described subset: CD45RO-CCR7+CD27+CD95- naive CD8+ T cells expressing CXCR3 (TNR3+). This clonotype originated in a human donor in good health. Some clones in this sample may be carry-over from other donors' samples. CDR3 loop: CASSLETLAGAYEQYF. Drawing the rest from reference TRBV7-6 and TRBJ2-7, the complete variable domain is GAGVSQSPRYKVTKRGQDVALRCDPISGHVSLYWYRQALGQGPEFLTYFNYEAQQDKSGLPNDRFSAERPEGSISTLTIQRTEQRDSAMYRCASSLETLAGAYEQYFGPGTRLTVT.